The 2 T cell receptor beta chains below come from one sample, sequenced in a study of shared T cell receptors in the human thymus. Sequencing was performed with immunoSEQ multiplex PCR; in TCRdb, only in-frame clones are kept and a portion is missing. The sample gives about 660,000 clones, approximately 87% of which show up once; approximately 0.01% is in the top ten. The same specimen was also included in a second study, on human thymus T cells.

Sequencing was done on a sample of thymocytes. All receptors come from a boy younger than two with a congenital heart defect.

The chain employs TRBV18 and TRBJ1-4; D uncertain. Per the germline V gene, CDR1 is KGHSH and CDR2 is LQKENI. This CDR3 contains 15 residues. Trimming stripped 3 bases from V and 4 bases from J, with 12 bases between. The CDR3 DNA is TGTGCCAGCTCACCCCGATGGGCGTTTAATGAAAAACTGTTTTTT. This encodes CASSPRWAFNEKLFF.

CDR3 in amino acids: CASSTPPSGRPYEQYF. As DNA, the CDR3 is TGTGCCAGCAGCACGCCCCCTAGCGGGAGGCCTTACGAGCAGTACTTC. The V and J genes are TRBV7-2 and TRBJ2-7; 11 nucleotides agree with TRBD2. This CDR3 is built from 16 residues. After removal of 5 bases from V and 4 bases from J, the junction contained 10 bases not matched to a gene. Germline V CDR1 and CDR2: SGHTA, FQGNSA.